The sample holds many counts of the clone carrying this T cell receptor beta chain. Sequence at one end of the junction differs from germline and may be a read error. Using its own MiXCR run on the 5' RACE reads, TCRdb lists one record per CDR3 protein. The data show about 470,000 distinct CDR3 sequences, with 20% to 25% seen just once and 2.9% held by the top ten. The germline V gene has CDR1 SGHRS and CDR2 YFSETQ. The CDR3 has 12 residues. The sample originates from a study of identical twins. In addition, the sample was reused for a study of T cells expressing NK-cell markers.

Sequencing was done on a sample of CD4+ T cells sorted from blood. This chain links TRBV5-1 with TRBJ1-1, with D unclear. This clonotype originated in a woman younger than 35 in good health. CDR3 sequence reads: CASSLTGLEAFF. In DNA, the CDR3 is TGTGCCAGCAGCTTAACCGGACTTGAAGCTTTCTTT.